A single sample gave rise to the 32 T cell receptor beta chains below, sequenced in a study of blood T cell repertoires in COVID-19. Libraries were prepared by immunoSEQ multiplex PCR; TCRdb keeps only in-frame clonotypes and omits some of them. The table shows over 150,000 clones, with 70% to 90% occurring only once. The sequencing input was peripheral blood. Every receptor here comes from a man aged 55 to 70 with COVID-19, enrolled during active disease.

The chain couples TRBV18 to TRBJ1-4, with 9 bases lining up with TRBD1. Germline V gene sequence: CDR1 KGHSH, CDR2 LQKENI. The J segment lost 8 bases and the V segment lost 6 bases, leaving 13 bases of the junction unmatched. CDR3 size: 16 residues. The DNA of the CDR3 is TGTGCCAGCTCGCAGGCCGGGACAGGGATAAGCGAAAAACTGTTTTTT. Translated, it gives CASSQAGTGISEKLFF.

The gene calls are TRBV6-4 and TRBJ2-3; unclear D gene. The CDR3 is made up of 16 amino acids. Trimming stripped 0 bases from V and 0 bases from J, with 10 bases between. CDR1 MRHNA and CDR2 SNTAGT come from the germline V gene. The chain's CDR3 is CASSDSPGSSTDTQYF. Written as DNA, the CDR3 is TGTGCCAGCAGTGACTCGCCGGGTTCTAGCACAGATACGCAGTATTTT.

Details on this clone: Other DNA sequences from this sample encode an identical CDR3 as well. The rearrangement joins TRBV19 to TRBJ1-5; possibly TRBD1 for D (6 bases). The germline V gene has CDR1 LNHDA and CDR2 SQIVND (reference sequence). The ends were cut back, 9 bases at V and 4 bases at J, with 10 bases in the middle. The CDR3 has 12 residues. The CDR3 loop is CASNQGNQPQHF. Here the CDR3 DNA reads TGTGCCAGCAATCAGGGGAATCAGCCCCAGCATTTT.

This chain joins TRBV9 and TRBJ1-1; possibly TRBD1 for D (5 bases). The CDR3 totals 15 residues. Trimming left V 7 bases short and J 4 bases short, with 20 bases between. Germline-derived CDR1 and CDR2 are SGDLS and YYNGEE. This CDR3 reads CASATNGGIGTEAFF. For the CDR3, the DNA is TGTGCCAGCGCAACCAACGGGGGTATTGGCACTGAAGCTTTCTTT. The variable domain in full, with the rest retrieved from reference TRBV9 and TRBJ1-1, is DSGVTQTPKHLITATGQRVTLRCSPRSGDLSVYWYQQSLDQGLQFLIQYYNGEERAKGNILERFSAQQFPDLHSELNLSSLELGDSALYFCASATNGGIGTEAFFGQGTRLTVV.

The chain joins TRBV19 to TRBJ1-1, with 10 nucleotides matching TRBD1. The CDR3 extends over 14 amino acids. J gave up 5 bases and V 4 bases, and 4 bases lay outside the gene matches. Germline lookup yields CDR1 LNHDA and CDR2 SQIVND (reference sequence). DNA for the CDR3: TGTGCCAGTAGTAGCCAGGACAGGGGGACTGAAGCTTTCTTT. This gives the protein CASSSQDRGTEAFF. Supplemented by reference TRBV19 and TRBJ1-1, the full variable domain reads DGGITQSPKYLFRKEGQNVTLSCEQNLNHDAMYWYRQDPGQGLRLIYYSQIVNDFQKGDIAEGYSVSREKKESFPLTVTSAQKNPTAFYLCASSSQDRGTEAFFGQGTRLTVV.

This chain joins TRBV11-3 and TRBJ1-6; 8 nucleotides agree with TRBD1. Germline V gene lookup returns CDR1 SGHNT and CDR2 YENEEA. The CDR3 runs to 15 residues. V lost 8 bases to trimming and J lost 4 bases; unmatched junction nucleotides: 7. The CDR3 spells CASRPGGWYNSPLHF. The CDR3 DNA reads TGTGCCAGCCGTCCAGGGGGCTGGTATAATTCACCCCTCCACTTT.

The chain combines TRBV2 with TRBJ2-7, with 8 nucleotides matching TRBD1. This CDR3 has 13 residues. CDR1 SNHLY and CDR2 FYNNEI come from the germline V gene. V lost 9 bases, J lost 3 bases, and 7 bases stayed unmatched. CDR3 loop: CASGPGTGYEQYF. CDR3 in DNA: TGTGCCAGTGGGCCCGGGACAGGCTACGAGCAGTACTTC.

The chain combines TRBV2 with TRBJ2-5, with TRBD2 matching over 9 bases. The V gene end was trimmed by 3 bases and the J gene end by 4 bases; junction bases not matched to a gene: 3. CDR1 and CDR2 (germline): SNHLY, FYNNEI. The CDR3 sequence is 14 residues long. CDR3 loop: CASSDTLAGETQYF. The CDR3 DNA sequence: TGTGCCAGCAGTGATACACTAGCGGGAGAGACCCAGTACTTC.

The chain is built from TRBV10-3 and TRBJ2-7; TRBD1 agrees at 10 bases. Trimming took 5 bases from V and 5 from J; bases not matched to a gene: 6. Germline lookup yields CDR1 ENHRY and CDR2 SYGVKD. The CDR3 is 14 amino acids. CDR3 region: CAISIDRGRNEQYF. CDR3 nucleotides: TGTGCCATCAGTATAGACAGGGGGCGCAACGAGCAGTACTTC.

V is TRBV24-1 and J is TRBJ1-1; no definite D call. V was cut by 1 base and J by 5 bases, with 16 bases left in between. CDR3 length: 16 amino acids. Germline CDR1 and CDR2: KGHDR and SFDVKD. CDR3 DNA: TGTGCCACCAGTGATTTCTCCGCAGGTGGAAAGACTGAAGCTTTCTTT. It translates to CATSDFSAGGKTEAFF.

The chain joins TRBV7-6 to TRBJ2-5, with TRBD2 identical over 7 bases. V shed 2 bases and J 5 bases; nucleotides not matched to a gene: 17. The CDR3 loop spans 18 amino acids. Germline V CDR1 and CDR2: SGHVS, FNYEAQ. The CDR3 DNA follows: TGTGCCAGCAGCTTAACCCCCCCACTGGCGGGAGCTGGGGAGACCCAGTACTTC. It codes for CASSLTPPLAGAGETQYF.

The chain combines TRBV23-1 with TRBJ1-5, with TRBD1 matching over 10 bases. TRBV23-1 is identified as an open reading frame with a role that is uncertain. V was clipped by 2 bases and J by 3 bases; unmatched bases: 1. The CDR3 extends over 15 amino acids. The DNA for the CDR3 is TGCGCCAGCAGTCAAGGGACAGGGGACAATCAGCCCCAGCATTTT. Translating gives CASSQGTGDNQPQHF.

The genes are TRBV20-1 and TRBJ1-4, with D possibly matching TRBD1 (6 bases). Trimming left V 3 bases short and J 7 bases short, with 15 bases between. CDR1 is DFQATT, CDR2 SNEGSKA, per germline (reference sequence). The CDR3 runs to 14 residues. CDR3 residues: CSASNGGLGEKLFF. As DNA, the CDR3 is TGCAGTGCTAGTAACGGGGGGCTAGGTGAAAAACTGTTTTTT.

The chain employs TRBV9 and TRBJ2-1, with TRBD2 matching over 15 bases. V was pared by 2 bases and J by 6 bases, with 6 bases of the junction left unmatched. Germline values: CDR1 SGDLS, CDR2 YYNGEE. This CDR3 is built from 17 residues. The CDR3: CASSVGPGLAGGNEQFF. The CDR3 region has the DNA TGTGCCAGCAGCGTCGGCCCGGGACTAGCGGGGGGCAATGAGCAGTTCTTC. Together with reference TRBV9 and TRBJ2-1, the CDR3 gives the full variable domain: DSGVTQTPKHLITATGQRVTLRCSPRSGDLSVYWYQQSLDQGLQFLIQYYNGEERAKGNILERFSAQQFPDLHSELNLSSLELGDSALYFCASSVGPGLAGGNEQFFGPGTRLTVL.

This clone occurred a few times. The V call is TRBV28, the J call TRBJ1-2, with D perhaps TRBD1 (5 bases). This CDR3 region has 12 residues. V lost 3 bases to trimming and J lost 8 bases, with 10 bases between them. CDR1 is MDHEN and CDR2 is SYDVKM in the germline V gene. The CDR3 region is CASSFQGLGYTF. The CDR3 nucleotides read TGTGCCAGCAGTTTCCAGGGCCTGGGCTACACCTTC.

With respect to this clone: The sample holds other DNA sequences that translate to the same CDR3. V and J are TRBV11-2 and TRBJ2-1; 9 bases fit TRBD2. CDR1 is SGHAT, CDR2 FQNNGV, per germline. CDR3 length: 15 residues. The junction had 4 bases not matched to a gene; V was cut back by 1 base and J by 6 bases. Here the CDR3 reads CASSLVAGVSNEQFF. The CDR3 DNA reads TGTGCCAGCAGCTTAGTAGCGGGGGTATCCAATGAGCAGTTCTTC.

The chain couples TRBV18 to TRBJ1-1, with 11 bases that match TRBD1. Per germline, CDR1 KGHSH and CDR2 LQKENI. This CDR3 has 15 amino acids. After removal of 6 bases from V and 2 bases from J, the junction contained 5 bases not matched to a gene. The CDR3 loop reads CASSLDRGQNTEAFF. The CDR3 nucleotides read TGTGCCAGCTCGTTGGACAGGGGGCAAAACACTGAAGCTTTCTTT.

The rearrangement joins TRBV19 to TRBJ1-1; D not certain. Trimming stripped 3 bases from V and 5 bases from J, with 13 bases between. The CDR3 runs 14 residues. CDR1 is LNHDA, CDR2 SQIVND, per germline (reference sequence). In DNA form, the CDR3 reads TGTGCCAGTAGTATGAGGGATCGAGGGACTGAAGCTTTCTTT. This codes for CASSMRDRGTEAFF. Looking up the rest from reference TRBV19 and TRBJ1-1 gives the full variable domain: DGGITQSPKYLFRKEGQNVTLSCEQNLNHDAMYWYRQDPGQGLRLIYYSQIVNDFQKGDIAEGYSVSREKKESFPLTVTSAQKNPTAFYLCASSMRDRGTEAFFGQGTRLTVV.

This CDR3 is CASSQEWRGGFSYNEQFF. CDR3 DNA sequence: TGCGCCAGCAGCCAAGAATGGCGGGGGGGCTTCTCCTACAATGAGCAGTTCTTC. V and J are TRBV4-3 and TRBJ2-1; TRBD2 matches 9 bases. This CDR3 has 18 residues. J was trimmed by 0 bases and V by 0 bases; bases with no gene match: 6. Germline assignment: CDR1 LGHNA and CDR2 YSLEER.

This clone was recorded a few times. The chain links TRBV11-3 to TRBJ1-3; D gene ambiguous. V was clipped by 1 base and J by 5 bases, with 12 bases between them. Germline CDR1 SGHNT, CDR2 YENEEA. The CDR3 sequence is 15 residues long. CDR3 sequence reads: CASSLASGKRNTIYF. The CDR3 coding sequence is TGTGCCAGCAGCTTAGCCTCAGGAAAGAGAAACACCATATATTTT. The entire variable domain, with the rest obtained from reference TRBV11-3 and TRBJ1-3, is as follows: EAGVVQSPRYKIIEKKQPVAFWCNPISGHNTLYWYLQNLGQGPELLIRYENEEAVDDSQLPKDRFSAERLKGVDSTLKIQPAELGDSAVYLCASSLASGKRNTIYFGEGSWLTVV.

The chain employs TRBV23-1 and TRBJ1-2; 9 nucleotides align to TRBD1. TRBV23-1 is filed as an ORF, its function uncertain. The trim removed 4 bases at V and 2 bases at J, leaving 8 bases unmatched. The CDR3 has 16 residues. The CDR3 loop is CASSRGTGRENYGYTF. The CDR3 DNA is TGCGCCAGCAGTCGGGGGACAGGGCGAGAAAACTATGGCTACACCTTC.

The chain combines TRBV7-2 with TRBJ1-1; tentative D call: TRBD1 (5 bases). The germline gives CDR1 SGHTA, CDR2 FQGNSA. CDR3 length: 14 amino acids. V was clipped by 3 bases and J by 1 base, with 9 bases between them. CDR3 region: CASSFAGPNTEAFF. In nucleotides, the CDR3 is TGTGCCAGCAGCTTCGCGGGGCCGAACACTGAAGCTTTCTTT.

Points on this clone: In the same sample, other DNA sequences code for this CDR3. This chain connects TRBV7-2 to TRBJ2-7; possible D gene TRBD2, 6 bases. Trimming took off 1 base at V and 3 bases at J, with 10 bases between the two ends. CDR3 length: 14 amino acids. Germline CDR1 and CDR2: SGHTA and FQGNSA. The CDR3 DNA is TGTGCCAGCAGCTTAGGGGGAGGCAGCTACGAGCAGTACTTC. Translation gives CASSLGGGSYEQYF.

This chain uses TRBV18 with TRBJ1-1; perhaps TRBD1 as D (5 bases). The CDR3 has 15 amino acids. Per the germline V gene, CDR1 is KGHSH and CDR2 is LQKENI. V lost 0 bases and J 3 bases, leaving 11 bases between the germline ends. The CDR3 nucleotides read TGTGCCAGCTCACCACCAGCCAGGGTAGACACTGAAGCTTTCTTT. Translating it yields CASSPPARVDTEAFF.

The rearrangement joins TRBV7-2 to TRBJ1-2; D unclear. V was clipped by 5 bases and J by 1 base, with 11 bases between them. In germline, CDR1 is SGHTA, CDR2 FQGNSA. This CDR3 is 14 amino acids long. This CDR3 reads CASSPAVSNYGYTF. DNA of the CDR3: TGTGCCAGCAGCCCTGCGGTCAGTAACTATGGCTACACCTTC.

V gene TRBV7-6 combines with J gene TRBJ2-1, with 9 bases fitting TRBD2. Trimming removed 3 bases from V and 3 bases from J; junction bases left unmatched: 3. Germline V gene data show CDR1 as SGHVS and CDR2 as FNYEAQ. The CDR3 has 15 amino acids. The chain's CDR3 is CASSFSGSYYNEQFF. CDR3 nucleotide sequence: TGTGCCAGCAGCTTTAGCGGGAGCTACTACAATGAGCAGTTCTTC.

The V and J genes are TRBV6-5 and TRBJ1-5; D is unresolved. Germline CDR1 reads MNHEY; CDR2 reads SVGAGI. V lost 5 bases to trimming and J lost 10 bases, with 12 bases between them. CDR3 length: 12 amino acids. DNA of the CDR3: TGTGCCAGCAGTCCTACCGTTCCACCCCAGCATTTT. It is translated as CASSPTVPPQHF.

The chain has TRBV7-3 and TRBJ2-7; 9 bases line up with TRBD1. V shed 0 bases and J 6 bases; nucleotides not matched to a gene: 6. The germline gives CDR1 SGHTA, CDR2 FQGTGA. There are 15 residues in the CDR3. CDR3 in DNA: TGTGCCAGCAGCTTAACGGGACAGGGCTTGGGCGAGCAGTACTTC. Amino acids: CASSLTGQGLGEQYF.

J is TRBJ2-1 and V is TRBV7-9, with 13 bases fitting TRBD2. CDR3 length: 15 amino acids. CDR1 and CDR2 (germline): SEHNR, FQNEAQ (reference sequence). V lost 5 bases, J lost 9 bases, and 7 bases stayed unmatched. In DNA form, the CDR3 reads TGTGCCAGCAGCGAACTAGCGGGAGGGCCCAGTGAGCAGTTCTTC. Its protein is CASSELAGGPSEQFF.

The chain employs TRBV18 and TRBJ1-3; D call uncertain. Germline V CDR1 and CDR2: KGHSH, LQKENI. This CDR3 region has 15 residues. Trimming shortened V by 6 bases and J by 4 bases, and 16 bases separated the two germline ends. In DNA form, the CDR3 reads TGTGCCAGCTCCGGTACTAGGGATCAGGGAAACACCATATATTTT. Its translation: CASSGTRDQGNTIYF.

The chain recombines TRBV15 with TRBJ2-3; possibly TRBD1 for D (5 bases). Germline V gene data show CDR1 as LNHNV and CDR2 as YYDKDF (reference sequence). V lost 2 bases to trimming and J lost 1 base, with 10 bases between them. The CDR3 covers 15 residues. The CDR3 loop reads CATSRSIGGTDTQYF. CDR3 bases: TGTGCCACCAGCAGATCTATAGGGGGCACAGATACGCAGTATTTT.

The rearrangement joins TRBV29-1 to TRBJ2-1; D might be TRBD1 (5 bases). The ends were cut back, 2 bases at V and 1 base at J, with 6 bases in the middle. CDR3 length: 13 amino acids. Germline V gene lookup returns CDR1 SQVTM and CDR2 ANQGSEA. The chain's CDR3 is CSVERQSYNEQFF. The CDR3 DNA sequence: TGCAGCGTTGAAAGACAGTCCTACAATGAGCAGTTCTTC.